One sample yielded the 3 T cell receptor beta chains listed below, sequenced in a study of CD8+CD57+ T cells in acquired aplastic anemia. The study profiled TCR beta VDJ and CDR3 using genomic DNA as template. TCRdb reanalysed the reads using MiXCR and keeps one entry per CDR3 protein. The sample shows roughly 420,000 distinct CDR3 sequences, approximately 70% of them seen only once. Specimen: sorted CD4+, CD8+, or CD8+CD57+ T cells (not recorded which) from PBMCs. These receptors were obtained from a human donor in good health, serving as a control.

The genes are TRBV11-1 and TRBJ2-7; 11 bases match TRBD2. The V segment lost 1 base and the J segment 3 bases; nucleotides outside the gene matches: 8. The CDR3 has 17 residues. Germline values: CDR1 SGHAT, CDR2 FQDESV (reference sequence). This CDR3 reads CASSLGGSGGGYYEQYF. CDR3 DNA sequence: TGTGCCAGCAGCTTAGGAGGTAGCGGGGGGGGATACTACGAGCAGTACTTC.

The chain combines TRBV5-1 with TRBJ1-2; a weak D match, TRBD1 (6 bases). CDR3 length: 12 amino acids. The germline V gene encodes CDR1 SGHRS and CDR2 YFSETQ. V was trimmed by 3 bases and J by 13 bases, leaving 16 bases between them. The CDR3 DNA reads as TGCGCCAGCAGCTCCAGACAGGTAATAGGCACCTTC. The encoded protein is CASSSRQVIGTF.

This clonotype was found many times. The chain joins TRBV24-1 to TRBJ2-5; D remains ambiguous. CDR1 and CDR2 (germline): KGHDR, SFDVKD. The CDR3 runs 15 residues. V was trimmed by 3 bases and J by 5 bases, leaving 15 bases between them. CDR3 sequence: CATSDGREFGETQYF. For the CDR3, the DNA is TGTGCCACCAGTGATGGCCGTGAGTTTGGGGAGACCCAGTACTTC.